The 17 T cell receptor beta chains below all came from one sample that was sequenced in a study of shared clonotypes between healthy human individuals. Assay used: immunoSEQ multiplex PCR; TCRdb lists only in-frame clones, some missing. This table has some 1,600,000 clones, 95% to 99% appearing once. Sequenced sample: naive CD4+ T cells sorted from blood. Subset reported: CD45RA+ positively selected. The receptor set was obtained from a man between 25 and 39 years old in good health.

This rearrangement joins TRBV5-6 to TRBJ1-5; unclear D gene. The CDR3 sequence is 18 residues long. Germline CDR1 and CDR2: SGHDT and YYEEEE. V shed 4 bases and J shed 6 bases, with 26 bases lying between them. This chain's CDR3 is CASSRWPKEGRWAQPQHF. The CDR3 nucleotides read TGTGCCAGCAGCAGGTGGCCGAAAGAGGGCAGGTGGGCTCAGCCCCAGCATTTT. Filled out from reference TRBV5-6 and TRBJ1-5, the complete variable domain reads DAGVTQSPTHLIKTRGQQVTLRCSPKSGHDTVSWYQQALGQGPQFIFQYYEEEERQRGNFPDRFSGHQFPNYSSELNVNALLLGDSALYLCASSRWPKEGRWAQPQHFGDGTRLSIL.

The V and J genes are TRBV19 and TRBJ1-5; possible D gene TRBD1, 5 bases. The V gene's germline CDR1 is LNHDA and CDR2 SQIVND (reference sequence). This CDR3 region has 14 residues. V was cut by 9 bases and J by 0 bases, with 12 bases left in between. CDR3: CASGTPYSNQPQHF. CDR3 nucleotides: TGTGCCAGCGGGACCCCGTATAGCAATCAGCCCCAGCATTTT.

The CDR3 DNA follows: TGTGCCAGCAGTAGGTCCTCTGGGGCCAACGTCCTGACTTTC. This gives the protein CASSRSSGANVLTF. The chain recombines TRBV2 with TRBJ2-6; D ambiguous. The CDR3 is made up of 14 amino acids. CDR1 is SNHLY and CDR2 is FYNNEI in the germline V gene. With 5 bases removed from V and 0 bases from J, the gap between germline ends came to 5 bases.

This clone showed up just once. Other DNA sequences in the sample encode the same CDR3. Here the CDR3 reads CASSLAGGGTDTQYF. In nucleotides, the CDR3 is TGTGCCAGCAGTCTAGCGGGAGGAGGCACAGATACGCAGTATTTT. The gene calls are TRBV28 and TRBJ2-3; TRBD2 matches 11 bases. Germline V gene sequence: CDR1 MDHEN, CDR2 SYDVKM. J lost 1 base, V lost 5 bases, and 2 bases had no gene match. The CDR3 totals 15 residues.

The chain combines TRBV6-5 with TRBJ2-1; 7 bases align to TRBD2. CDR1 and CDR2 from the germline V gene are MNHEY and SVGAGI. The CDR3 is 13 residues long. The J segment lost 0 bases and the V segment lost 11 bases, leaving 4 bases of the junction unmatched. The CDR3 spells CAAGVSSYNEQFF. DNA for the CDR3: TGTGCCGCGGGGGTAAGCTCCTACAATGAGCAGTTCTTC.

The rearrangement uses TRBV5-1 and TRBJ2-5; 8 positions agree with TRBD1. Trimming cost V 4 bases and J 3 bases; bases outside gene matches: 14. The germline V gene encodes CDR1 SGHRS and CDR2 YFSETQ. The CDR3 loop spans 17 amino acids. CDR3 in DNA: TGCGCCAGCAGCAGGACCTCGATCACGACAGGGGAAGAGACCCAGTACTTC. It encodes CASSRTSITTGEETQYF.

CDR3: CASSQPSYRGIRNQPQHF. In DNA form, the CDR3 reads TGTGCCAGCAGCCAGCCTTCATACAGGGGTATACGCAATCAGCCCCAGCATTTT. The chain carries TRBV28 and TRBJ1-5; 7 bases match TRBD1. CDR1 MDHEN and CDR2 SYDVKM come from the germline V gene. The CDR3 spans 18 residues. The V segment lost 6 bases and the J segment 2 bases; nucleotides outside the gene matches: 16.

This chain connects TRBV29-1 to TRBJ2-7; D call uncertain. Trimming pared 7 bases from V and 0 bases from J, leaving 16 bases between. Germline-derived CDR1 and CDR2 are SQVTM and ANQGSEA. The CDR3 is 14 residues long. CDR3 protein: CSASARLGSYEQYF. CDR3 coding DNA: TGCAGCGCCTCTGCCCGTTTGGGCTCCTACGAGCAGTACTTC.

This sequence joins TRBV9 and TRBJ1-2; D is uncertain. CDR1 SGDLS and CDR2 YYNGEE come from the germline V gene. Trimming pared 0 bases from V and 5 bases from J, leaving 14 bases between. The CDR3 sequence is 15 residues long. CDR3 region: CASSVAGGSDYGYTF. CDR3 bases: TGTGCCAGCAGCGTAGCGGGAGGGTCTGATTATGGCTACACCTTC.

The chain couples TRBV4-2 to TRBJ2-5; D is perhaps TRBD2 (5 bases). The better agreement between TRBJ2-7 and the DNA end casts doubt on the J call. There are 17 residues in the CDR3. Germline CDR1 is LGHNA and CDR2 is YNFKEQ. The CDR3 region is CASSQDSLEEWRYEQYF. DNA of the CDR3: TGTGCCAGCAGCCAAGATAGTTTGGAGGAGTGGCGCTACGAGCAGTACTTC.

The CDR3, as DNA: TGCGCCAGCAGCCAAGAGAGGGGCGCACACGGACTGGATGAAAAACTGTTTTTT. This sequence encodes CASSQERGAHGLDEKLFF. This chain uses TRBV4-1 with TRBJ1-4; D is possibly TRBD1 (5 bases). The CDR3 has 18 residues. V was pared by 0 bases and J by 6 bases, with 20 bases between. Germline V gene lookup returns CDR1 MGHRA and CDR2 YSYEKL.

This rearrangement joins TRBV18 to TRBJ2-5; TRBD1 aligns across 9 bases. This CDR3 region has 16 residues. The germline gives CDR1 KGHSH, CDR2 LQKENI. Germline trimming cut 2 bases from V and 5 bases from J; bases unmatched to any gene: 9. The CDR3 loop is CASSPAGTGLVETQYF. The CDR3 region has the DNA TGTGCCAGCTCACCAGCCGGGACAGGGCTTGTGGAGACCCAGTACTTC.

CDR3 nucleotide sequence: TGTGCCAGCAGCGGGGGCACAGATACGCAGTATTTT. Encoded protein: CASSGGTDTQYF. This chain connects TRBV5-4 to TRBJ2-3; D remains ambiguous. Trimming removed 4 bases from V and 1 base from J, with 4 bases in between. Germline V gives CDR1 SGHNT, CDR2 YYREEE (reference sequence). The CDR3 spans 12 residues.

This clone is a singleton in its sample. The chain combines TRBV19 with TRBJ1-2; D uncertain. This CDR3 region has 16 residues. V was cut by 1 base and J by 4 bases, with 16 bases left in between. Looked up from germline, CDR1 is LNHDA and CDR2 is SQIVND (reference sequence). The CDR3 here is CASSIGAAEDLYGYTF. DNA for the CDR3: TGTGCCAGTAGTATAGGGGCGGCAGAAGATCTCTATGGCTACACCTTC.

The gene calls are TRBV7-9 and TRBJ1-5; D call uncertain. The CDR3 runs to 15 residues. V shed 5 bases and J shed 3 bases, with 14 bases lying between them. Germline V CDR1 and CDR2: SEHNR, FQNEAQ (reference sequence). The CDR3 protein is CASSQGGQPNQPQHF. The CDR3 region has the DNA TGTGCCAGCAGCCAAGGCGGCCAGCCCAATCAGCCCCAGCATTTT.

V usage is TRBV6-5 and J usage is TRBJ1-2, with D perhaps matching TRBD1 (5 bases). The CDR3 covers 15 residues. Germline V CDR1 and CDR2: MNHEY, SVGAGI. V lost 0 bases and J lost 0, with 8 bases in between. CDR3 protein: CASSYSGEANYGYTF. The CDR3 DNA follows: TGTGCCAGCAGTTACTCGGGGGAGGCTAACTATGGCTACACCTTC.

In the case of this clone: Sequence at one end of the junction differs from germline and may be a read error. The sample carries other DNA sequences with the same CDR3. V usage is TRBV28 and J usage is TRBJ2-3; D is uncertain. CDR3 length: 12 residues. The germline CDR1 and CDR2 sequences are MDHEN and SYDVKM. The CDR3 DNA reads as TGTGCCAGCAGCTTATCTCCAGATACGCAGTATTTT. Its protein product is CASSLSPDTQYF.